This is a list of T cell receptor beta chains from one sample in a study of T-cell memory formation after mild COVID-19. A single record per CDR3 protein comes from TCRdb applying MiXCR to the 5' RACE reads. Of approximately 200,000 distinct CDR3 sequences listed, more than 15% are singletons. The sequencing input was PBMCs or a T cell subset sorted from them (not recorded which). The receptors shown here come from an adult woman who had mild COVID-19 (a few samples of this study predate the infection). Cell type and time point are not known. Each CDR3 is given with its conserved first and last residue. Fields, in order: clone size, D gene, J gene, V gene, CDR3 DNA, CDR3 protein. A D gene is named only where the DNA matches it firmly. Expanded clones get a size class; other rows say once, few or many, or leave the size out.

few	-	TRBJ1-2	TRBV7-2	TGTGCCAGCAGCTTATCAAGAAATAACTATGGCTACACCTTC	CASSLSRNNYGYTF
few	-	TRBJ2-3	TRBV12-3/TRBV12-4	TGTGCCAGCAGCCTCGGTAACAGCTTTAGCACAGATACGCAGTATTTT	CASSLGNSFSTDTQYF
-	-	TRBJ1-1	TRBV29-1	TGCAGCGTTGGGGGACCGGGGAAGGCCACTGAAGCTTTCTTT	CSVGGPGKATEAFF
-	-	TRBJ1-1	TRBV9	TGTGCCAGCGCCTTGGGCCCTATGAACACTGAAGCTTTCTTT	CASALGPMNTEAFF
-	-	TRBJ2-1	TRBV12-3/TRBV12-4	TGTGCCAGCAGCCTCCCCCGGGGACCCTACAATGAGCAGTTCTTC	CASSLPRGPYNEQFF
-	TRBD2	TRBJ2-1	TRBV3-1	TGTGCCAGCAGTAGTGGGACTAGCGGGAGCGGGCGTGAGCAGTTCTTC	CASSSGTSGSGREQFF
many	TRBD1	TRBJ2-1	TRBV5-1	TGCGCCAGCAGCTTAGGTGAGGGACAGGGGTTGGAGGAGCAGTTCTTC	CASSLGEGQGLEEQFF
-	TRBD2	TRBJ2-7	TRBV9	TGTGCCAGCAGCGCTTCCGGGACTACGACCTACGAGCAGTACTTC	CASSASGTTTYEQYF
few	-	TRBJ1-2	TRBV6-1	TGTGCCAGCAGTCCCCCAGGGGTAGAAGACCACTATGGCTACACCTTC	CASSPPGVEDHYGYTF
few	-	TRBJ1-2	TRBV20-1	TGCAGTGCTAGAGATAGCACTAACTATGGCTACACCTTC	CSARDSTNYGYTF
-	TRBD1	TRBJ1-5	TRBV2	TGTGCCAGCGGTAGACAGGGCGGCAATCAGCCCCAGCATTTT	CASGRQGGNQPQHF
few	TRBD2	TRBJ2-5	TRBV12-3/TRBV12-4	TGTGATGGCTACGGGAGGCCAGGGGAGACCCAGTACTTC	CDGYGRPGETQYF
few	-	TRBJ2-1	TRBV11-2	TGTGCCAGCAGCTTTCGGTTCAATGAGCAGTTCTTC	CASSFRFNEQFF
many	TRBD1	TRBJ2-7	TRBV25-1	TGTGCCAGCAGTGTAGTAACAGGGGGTTACTCCTACGAGCAGTACTTC	CASSVVTGGYSYEQYF
few	-	TRBJ2-5	TRBV6-5	TGTGCCAGCGCTACTCCGCGGCAGGGAGAGACCCAGTACTTC	CASATPRQGETQYF
-	-	TRBJ2-7	TRBV12-3/TRBV12-4	TGTGCCAGCAGTCGACTAGCCTACGAGCAGTACTTC	CASSRLAYEQYF
-	-	TRBJ2-4	TRBV7-8	TGTGCCAGCAGCTTCTTGTTAACATATAGTTTGGCCAAAAACATTCAGTACTTC	CASSFLLTYSLAKNIQYF
few	-	TRBJ1-4	TRBV7-9	TGTGCCAGCAGCCACCCCCCCAGTAATGAAAAACTGTTTTTT	CASSHPPSNEKLFF
-	-	TRBJ1-2	TRBV29-1	TGCAGCGTTGGAGGGCTCGGCTACACCTTC	CSVGGLGYTF
few	-	TRBJ2-3	TRBV9	TGTGCCAGCAAGGCCGGGGCGGGAATCTCAGATACGCAGTATTTT	CASKAGAGISDTQYF
-	TRBD2	TRBJ2-3	TRBV2	TGTGCCAGCAGCGCGGGGGGAATGGAAGATACGCAGTATTTT	CASSAGGMEDTQYF
few	-	TRBJ2-1	TRBV9	TGTGCCAGCAGCGTAGCCCCACAGGTCAATGAGCAGTTCTTC	CASSVAPQVNEQFF
few	TRBD1	TRBJ2-3	TRBV7-2	TGTGCCAGCAGCTTAGCGACAGGGTCTAGCACAGATACGCAGTATTTT	CASSLATGSSTDTQYF
few	TRBD1	TRBJ1-2	TRBV11-2	TGTGCCAGCAGCTCGTCGGACAGGGGAAACTATGGCTACACCTTC	CASSSSDRGNYGYTF
few	-	TRBJ2-7	TRBV20-1	TGCAGTGCTAGTTCCACCTCCTCTTCCTACGAGCAGTACTTC	CSASSTSSSYEQYF
many	TRBD1	TRBJ2-2	TRBV7-8	TGTGCCAGCAGCAGGGGACAGGCTGGGGAGCTGTTTTTT	CASSRGQAGELFF
-	TRBD2	TRBJ2-3	TRBV20-1	TGCAGTGCTAGAGTTAGCGGGAGTTTCGGAGATACGCAGTATTTT	CSARVSGSFGDTQYF
-	-	TRBJ2-3	TRBV5-1	TGCGCCAGCAGCTTTGGAGCGGCAAACACAGATACGCAGTATTTT	CASSFGAANTDTQYF
few	-	TRBJ2-1	TRBV24-1	TGTGCCACCAGTGATGTAAGGGGATCCTACAATGAGCAGTTCTTC	CATSDVRGSYNEQFF
many	-	TRBJ2-7	TRBV12-3/TRBV12-4	TGTGCCAGCAGTTTATATGGTTACGAGCAGTACTTC	CASSLYGYEQYF
-	-	TRBJ2-7	TRBV12-3/TRBV12-4	TGTGCCAGCACCCGGATGCCGGGTTCACCTTTGGACGAGCAGTACTTC	CASTRMPGSPLDEQYF
few	TRBD1	TRBJ1-3	TRBV11-2	TGTGCCAGCAGCCCTGACAGGGGGCCAGGAAACACCATATATTTT	CASSPDRGPGNTIYF
-	-	TRBJ2-2	TRBV24-1	TGTGCCACCAGTGGCCCGGGGTCGAACACCGGGGAGCTGTTTTTT	CATSGPGSNTGELFF
-	-	TRBJ2-7	TRBV19	TGTGCCAGTACCGCAGGGGGTCGGGGGTCTTACGAGCAGTACTTC	CASTAGGRGSYEQYF
few	TRBD1	TRBJ2-5	TRBV20-1	TGCAGTGCTGGAGACAGGGTTCAAAAAGAGACCCAGTACTTC	CSAGDRVQKETQYF
-	-	TRBJ2-6	TRBV7-3	TGTGCCAGCAGCTTCTATGGACAGACCTCTGGGGCCAACGTCCTGACTTTC	CASSFYGQTSGANVLTF
-	-	TRBJ1-2	TRBV4-1	TGCGCGAGCGGGCAGCCAAACTATGGCTACACCTTC	CASGQPNYGYTF
many	-	TRBJ2-7	TRBV7-2	TGTGCCAGCAGCTTAAACCGGGACTACGAGCAGTACTTC	CASSLNRDYEQYF